This T cell receptor beta chain is drawn from a study of T cells expressing NK-cell markers. The CDR3 totals 14 residues. Germline V gives CDR1 SGHRS, CDR2 YFSETQ. After re-calling the 5' RACE reads, TCRdb lists one entry per CDR3 protein, DNA absent. Here the sample table reports 350,000 to 500,000 distinct CDR3 sequences. The sequencing input was blood T cells: a sorted CD56 or NKG2C T cell subset, CD4+ or CD8+ T cells, or bulk PBMC T cells (not recorded which). The clonotype comes from a woman aged 18-70 years in good health. The chain uses TRBV5-1 and TRBJ1-5. CDR3: CASSLAGGNQPQHF.